One sample yielded the 4 T cell receptor beta chains listed below, sequenced in a study of cytomegalovirus exposure and HLA in healthy donors (dated 2017 in TCRdb). Receptors were amplified or captured by the immunoSEQ multiplex PCR assay. For the multiplex PCR, a mixture combining 60 forward primers for TCR Vbeta segments and 13 reverse primers for TCR Jbeta segments was used. The table was pulled from immuneACCESS by TCRdb, which kept in-frame rearrangements only. Such tables lose some clones; where checked, under half of the loss comes from unresolved V genes, and the rest has no known cause. The sample records about 120,000 clones, roughly four fifths of which are singletons. Approximately 1.2% of the sample is taken by the ten largest. Sequencing was carried out using PBMCs. All receptors derive from a woman aged 25 to 39 in good health and CMV-seronegative.

This chain links TRBV6-5 with TRBJ2-2; D is unresolved. Trimming shortened V by 0 bases and J by 4 bases, and 9 bases separated the two germline ends. In germline, CDR1 is MNHEY, CDR2 SVGAGI. The CDR3 has 15 amino acids. CDR3 in DNA: TGTGCCAGCAGTTACTCTTCAGTCAGCACCGGGGAGCTGTTTTTT. It codes for CASSYSSVSTGELFF.

This clone has a handful of counts. The rearrangement links TRBV5-4 to TRBJ2-5, with a possible D match to TRBD2 (5 bases). V was trimmed by 4 bases and J by 5 bases, leaving 15 bases between them. Germline CDR1 is SGHNT and CDR2 is YYREEE (reference sequence). The CDR3 runs 14 residues. The CDR3 bases are TGTGCCAGCAGCCGGGAACTAGGTTGGGAGACCCAGTACTTC. Amino acids: CASSRELGWETQYF.

In this sample, this clone turned up a few times. The chain uses TRBV5-1 and TRBJ1-2, with 8 bases that match TRBD1. Germline-derived CDR1 and CDR2 are SGHRS and YFSETQ. The CDR3 runs to 15 residues. The V segment lost 2 bases and the J segment 8 bases; nucleotides outside the gene matches: 11. The CDR3 DNA is TGCGCCAGCAGCTTAGCCCAGGGGGCTGGAGAGGGCTACACCTTC. The encoded protein is CASSLAQGAGEGYTF.

This chain uses TRBV28 with TRBJ1-1; possible D gene TRBD1, 6 bases. The V gene's germline CDR1 is MDHEN and CDR2 SYDVKM. V was clipped by 5 bases and J by 2 bases, with 15 bases between them. There are 15 residues in the CDR3. CDR3 protein: CASSPGVGANTEAFF. The CDR3 nucleotides are TGTGCCAGCAGTCCTGGGGTGGGGGCCAACACTGAAGCTTTCTTT. Combining the CDR3 with reference TRBV28 and TRBJ1-1 gives the whole variable domain DVKVTQSSRYLVKRTGEKVFLECVQDMDHENMFWYRQDPGLGLRLIYFSYDVKMKEKGDIPEGYSVSREKKERFSLILESASTNQTSMYLCASSPGVGANTEAFFGQGTRLTVV.